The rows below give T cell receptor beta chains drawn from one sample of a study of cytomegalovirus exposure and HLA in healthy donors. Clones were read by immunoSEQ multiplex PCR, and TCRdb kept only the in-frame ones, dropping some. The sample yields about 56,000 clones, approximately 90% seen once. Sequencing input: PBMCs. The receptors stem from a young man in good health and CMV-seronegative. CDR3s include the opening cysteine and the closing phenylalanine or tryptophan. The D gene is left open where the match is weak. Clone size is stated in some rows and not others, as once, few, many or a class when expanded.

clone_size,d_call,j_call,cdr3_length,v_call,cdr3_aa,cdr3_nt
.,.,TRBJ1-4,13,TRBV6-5,CASSSGVGEKLFF,TGTGCCAGCAGTTCAGGGGTCGGTGAAAAACTGTTTTTT
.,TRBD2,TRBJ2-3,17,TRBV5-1,CASSPGLAAPSTDTQYF,TGCGCCAGCAGCCCCGGACTAGCGGCACCTAGCACAGATACGCAGTATTTT
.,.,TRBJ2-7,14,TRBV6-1,CASSDFAGSYEQYF,TGTGCCAGCAGTGATTTTGCCGGCTCCTACGAGCAGTACTTC
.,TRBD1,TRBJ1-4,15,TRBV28,CASSILGQGYEKLFF,TGTGCCAGCAGTATCCTAGGACAGGGATATGAAAAACTGTTTTTT
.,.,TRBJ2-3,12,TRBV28,CASSLVRDTQYF,TGTGCCAGCAGTTTAGTTAGAGATACGCAGTATTTT
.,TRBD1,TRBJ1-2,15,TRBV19,CASSVRTGANYGYTF,TGTGCCAGTAGTGTCCGGACAGGAGCTAACTATGGCTACACCTTC
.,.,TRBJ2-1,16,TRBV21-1,CASSKAGAVSYNEQFF,TGTGCCAGCAGCAAAGCGGGGGCCGTCTCCTACAATGAGCAGTTCTTC
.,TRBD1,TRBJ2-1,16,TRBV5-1,CASSLATGTDYNEQFF,TGCGCCAGCAGCTTAGCAACCGGGACAGATTACAATGAGCAGTTCTTC
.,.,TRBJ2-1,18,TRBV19,CASRNPVRGRAFANEQFF,TGTGCCAGTAGGAACCCGGTTAGGGGGAGGGCCTTCGCAAATGAGCAGTTCTTC
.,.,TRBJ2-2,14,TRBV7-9,CASSLVATRGRLFF,TGTGCCAGCAGCTTAGTTGCGACCCGAGGGCGGCTGTTTTTT
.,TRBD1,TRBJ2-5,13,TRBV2,CASRDRVEETQYF,TGTGCCAGCCGGGACAGGGTAGAAGAGACCCAGTACTTC
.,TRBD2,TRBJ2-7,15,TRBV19,CASSILGTTPTEQYF,TGTGCCAGTAGTATTTTGGGGACTACACCTACGGAGCAGTACTTC
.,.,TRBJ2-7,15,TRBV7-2,CVSSLRTGSSYEQYF,TGTGTCAGCAGCTTACGTACGGGGAGCTCCTACGAGCAGTACTTC
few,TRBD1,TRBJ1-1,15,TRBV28,CASSLQGVRGTEAFF,TGTGCCAGCAGTTTACAGGGGGTAAGGGGCACTGAAGCTTTCTTT
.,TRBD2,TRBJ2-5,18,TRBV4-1,CASSQGQPSGIWRETQYF,TGCGCCAGCAGCCAAGGGCAGCCTAGCGGGATTTGGAGAGAGACCCAGTACTTC
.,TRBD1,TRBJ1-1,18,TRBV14,CASSLRQGVHFGDTEAFF,TGTGCCAGCAGCCTCAGACAGGGGGTACATTTCGGGGACACTGAAGCTTTCTTT
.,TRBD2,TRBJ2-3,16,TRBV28,CAWGTSDDLVTDTQYF,TGTGCCTGGGGGACTAGCGACGATCTGGTCACAGATACGCAGTATTTT
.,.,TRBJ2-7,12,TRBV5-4,CASSLEGGEQYF,TGTGCCAGCAGCTTGGAGGGCGGGGAGCAGTACTTC
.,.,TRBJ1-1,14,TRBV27,CASSPEFRGQEAFF,TGTGCCAGCAGTCCCGAATTTCGGGGTCAGGAAGCTTTCTTT
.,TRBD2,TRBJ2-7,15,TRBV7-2,CASSPQTGGPYEQYF,TGTGCCAGCAGCCCCCAAACGGGAGGGCCCTACGAGCAGTACTTC
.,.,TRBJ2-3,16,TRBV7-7,CASSATADLEGDTQYF,TGTGCTAGCAGCGCAACGGCCGACCTTGAGGGCGATACGCAGTATTTT
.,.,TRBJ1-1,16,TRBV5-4,CASRSPGQRGNTEAFF,TGTGCCAGCAGATCGCCGGGACAACGAGGGAACACTGAAGCTTTCTTT
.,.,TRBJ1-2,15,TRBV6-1,CASSENPQVLYGYTF,TGTGCCAGCAGTGAAAACCCACAGGTCCTGTATGGCTACACCTTC
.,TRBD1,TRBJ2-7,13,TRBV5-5,CASGQQGLNEQYF,TGTGCCAGCGGGCAACAGGGGTTAAACGAGCAGTACTTC
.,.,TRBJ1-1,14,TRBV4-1,CASSQAQLQGEAFF,TGCGCCAGCAGCCAAGCTCAACTTCAGGGCGAAGCTTTCTTT
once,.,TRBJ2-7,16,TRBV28,CASSSAAGTYSYEQYF,TGTGCCAGCAGTTCAGCAGCGGGTACTTACTCCTACGAGCAGTACTTC
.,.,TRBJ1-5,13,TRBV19,CASSHRGNQPQHF,TGTGCCAGTAGTCACAGAGGCAATCAGCCCCAGCATTTT
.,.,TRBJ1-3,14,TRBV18,CASSKDRTGNTIYF,TGTGCCAGCTCGAAGGACAGAACTGGAAACACCATATATTTT
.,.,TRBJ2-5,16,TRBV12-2,CASRLSTSSAIETQYF,TGTGCAAGTCGCTTATCAACCTCTAGCGCAATAGAGACCCAGTACTTC
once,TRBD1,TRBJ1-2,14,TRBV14,CASSHLMTGGGYTF,TGTGCCAGCAGCCATTTAATGACAGGGGGTGGCTACACCTTC
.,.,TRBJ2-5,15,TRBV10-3,CAISKTLGIQETQYF,TGTGCCATCAGTAAGACCCTAGGTATCCAAGAGACCCAGTACTTC
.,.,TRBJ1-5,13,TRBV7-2,CASSSGINQPQHF,TGTGCCAGCAGCTCAGGAATCAATCAGCCCCAGCATTTT
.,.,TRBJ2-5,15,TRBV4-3,CASSRSGESQETQYF,TGCGCCAGCAGCCGATCGGGGGAGAGCCAAGAGACCCAGTACTTC
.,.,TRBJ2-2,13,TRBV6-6,CASTLTGPGELFF,TGTGCCAGCACCCTGACAGGCCCCGGGGAGCTGTTTTTT
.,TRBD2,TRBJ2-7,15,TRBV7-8,CASSFATSRYYEQYF,TGTGCCAGCAGCTTCGCGACTAGCAGGTACTACGAGCAGTACTTC
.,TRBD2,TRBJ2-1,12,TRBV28,CATLAGGREQFF,TGTGCCACGTTAGCGGGAGGACGTGAGCAGTTCTTC
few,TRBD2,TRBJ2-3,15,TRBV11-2,CASSLGGRVSDTQYF,TGTGCCAGCAGCTTAGGCGGGAGAGTGTCAGATACGCAGTATTTT
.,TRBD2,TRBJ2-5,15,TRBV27,CASRQGLAGRETQYF,TGTGCCAGCAGACAGGGACTAGCGGGACGAGAGACCCAGTACTTC
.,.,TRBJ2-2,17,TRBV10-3,CAISGDSGQLGTGELFF,TGTGCCATCAGTGGGGATAGCGGTCAACTGGGCACCGGGGAGCTGTTTTTT
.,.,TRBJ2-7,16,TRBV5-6,CASSLLSREVVYEQYF,TGTGCCAGCAGCTTGTTGTCAAGGGAGGTGGTCTACGAGCAGTACTTC
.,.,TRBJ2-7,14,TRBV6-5,CASSRTGNSYEQYF,TGTGCCAGCAGTCGAACGGGGAATTCCTACGAGCAGTACTTC
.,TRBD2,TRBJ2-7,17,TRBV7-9,CASSLGLAGVNSYEQYF,TGTGCCAGCAGCTTAGGACTAGCGGGAGTGAACTCCTACGAGCAGTACTTC
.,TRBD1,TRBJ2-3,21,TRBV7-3,CASSLTGQGSTVIRSMDTQYF,TGTGCCAGCAGCTTAACAGGACAGGGGAGTACGGTGATCCGATCCATGGATACGCAGTATTTT
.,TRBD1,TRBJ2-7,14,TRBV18,CASSPGTESYEQYF,TGTGCCAGCTCACCAGGGACAGAGTCCTACGAGCAGTACTTC
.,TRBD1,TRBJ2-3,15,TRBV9,CASSGSGTGQDTQYF,TGTGCCAGCAGCGGATCCGGGACAGGGCAAGATACGCAGTATTTT
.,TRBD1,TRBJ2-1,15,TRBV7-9,CASSLRTGGNNEQFF,TGTGCCAGCAGCTTAAGGACAGGGGGCAACAATGAGCAGTTCTTC
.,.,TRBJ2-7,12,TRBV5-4,CASSFLGGEQYF,TGTGCCAGCAGCTTTCTAGGGGGAGAGCAGTACTTC
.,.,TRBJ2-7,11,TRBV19,CASSTYYEQYF,TGTGCCAGTAGTACGTACTACGAGCAGTACTTC
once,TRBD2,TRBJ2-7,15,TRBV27,CASSSWTSGTYEQYF,TGTGCCAGCAGTTCGTGGACTAGCGGGACCTACGAGCAGTACTTC
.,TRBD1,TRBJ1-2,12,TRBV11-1,CAIRQGDYGYTF,TGTGCCATTCGACAGGGCGATTATGGCTACACCTTC
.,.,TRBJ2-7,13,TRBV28,CASSFVRGYEQYF,TGTGCCAGCAGTTTCGTCAGGGGCTACGAGCAGTACTTC
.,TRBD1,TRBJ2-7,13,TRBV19,CASSGTGGHEQYF,TGTGCCAGTAGTGGGACAGGGGGCCACGAGCAGTACTTC
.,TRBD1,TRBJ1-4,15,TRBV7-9,CAWETDRGTNEKLFF,TGTGCCTGGGAGACGGACAGGGGGACTAATGAAAAACTGTTTTTT
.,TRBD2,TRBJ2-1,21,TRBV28,CASSLGPHPGKLAGVGNEQFF,TGTGCCAGCAGTTTGGGCCCTCACCCGGGCAAACTAGCGGGAGTAGGGAATGAGCAGTTCTTC
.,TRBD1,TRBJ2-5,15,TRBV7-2,CASSRGQGSWETQYF,TGTGCCAGCAGTAGGGGACAGGGCAGTTGGGAGACCCAGTACTTC
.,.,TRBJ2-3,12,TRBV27,CASRQGTDTQYF,TGTGCCAGCAGACAGGGCACAGATACGCAGTATTTT
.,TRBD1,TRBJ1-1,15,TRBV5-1,CASSLPGTGSSQAFF,TGCGCCAGCAGCTTACCCGGGACAGGGAGTAGCCAAGCTTTCTTT
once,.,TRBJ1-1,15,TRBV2,CASSLKQGVGTEAFF,TGTGCCAGCAGTCTTAAACAGGGTGTGGGCACTGAAGCTTTCTTT